The clone carrying this T cell receptor (beta chain) was counted at least ten times. The target antigen is unknown. The second PCR ran roughly 6 to 11 cycles with a sample-barcoded 5' primer and J-beta primers. A single record per CDR3 protein comes from TCRdb applying MiXCR to the 5' RACE reads. The sample carries about 1,400,000 distinct CDR3 sequences, roughly 45% recorded once. The data are from a study of blood T cells in healthy people across ages. Study results and limitations: Diversity was estimated from one million T cells, and these estimates were considered underestimates.

Sequencing input: blood. The sequence was collected from a woman under 30 in good health.

CDR3 residues: CASSQLAGGYNEQFF. In DNA form, the CDR3 reads TGTGCCAGCAGCCAACTAGCGGGGGGGTATAATGAGCAGTTCTTC. The chain has TRBV2 and TRBJ2-1, with 13 bases identical to TRBD2. The germline gives CDR1 SNHLY, CDR2 FYNNEI. The CDR3 covers 15 residues. The V segment lost 6 bases and the J segment 7 bases; nucleotides outside the gene matches: 6.